A single TCR beta chain is shown here with its context. The target antigen is unknown. The data stem from a study of brain T cells in children with intractable seizures. Only cases whose brain tissue showed the highest T cell transcript signatures were sequenced. The CDR3 covers 17 residues. Germline V lookup: CDR1 MDHEN, CDR2 SYDVKM. The V gene end was trimmed by 4 bases and the J gene end by 3 bases; junction bases not matched to a gene: 12. Using immunoSEQ multiplex PCR, the repertoire was profiled, and TCRdb retains in-frame clones only, with some absent. The sample has about 64,000 clones; approximately 94% are singletons. Study-wide results and caveats: Patients' HCMV serostatus was unknown; virus specificity rests on CDR3 similarity alone. Clones missing pre-surgery may reflect undersampling of that blood sample.

The rearrangement uses TRBV28 and TRBJ2-7; 10 bases are shared with TRBD2. This clonotype originated in a boy under two years old with focal cortical dysplasia and intractable seizures. The material sequenced was peripheral blood, taken at surgery. CDR3 sequence reads: CASSYTTQREGFYEQYF. In DNA form, the CDR3 reads TGTGCCAGCAGTTACACCACTCAGCGGGAGGGATTCTACGAGCAGTACTTC.